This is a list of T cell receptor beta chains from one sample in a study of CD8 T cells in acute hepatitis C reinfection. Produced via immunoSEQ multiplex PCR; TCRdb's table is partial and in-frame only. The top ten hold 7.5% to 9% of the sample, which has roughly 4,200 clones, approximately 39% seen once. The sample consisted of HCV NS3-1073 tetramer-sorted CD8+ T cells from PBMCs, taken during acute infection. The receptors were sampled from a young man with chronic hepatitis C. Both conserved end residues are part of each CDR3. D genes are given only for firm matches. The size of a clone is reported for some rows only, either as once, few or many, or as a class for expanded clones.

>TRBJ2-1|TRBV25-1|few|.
CASSDSAGTYMNNEQFF
TGTGCCAGCAGTGATTCCGCCGGGACTTACATGAACAATGAGCAGTTCTTC
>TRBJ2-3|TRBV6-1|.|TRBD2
CASSEEVAAGGGDTQYF
TGTGCCAGCAGTGAAGAAGTAGCAGCGGGGGGTGGAGATACGCAGTATTTT
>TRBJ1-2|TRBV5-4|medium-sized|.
CASSTEEGSQFLHGYTF
TGTGCCAGCAGCACGGAGGAGGGCAGCCAATTTCTTCACGGCTACACCTTC
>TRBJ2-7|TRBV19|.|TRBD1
CASSIGQGAPYEQYF
TGTGCCAGTAGTATAGGACAGGGGGCTCCCTACGAGCAGTACTTC
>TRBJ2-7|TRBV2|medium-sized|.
CASSELPGEGPTYEQYF
TGTGCCAGCAGTGAATTACCGGGTGAGGGGCCCACCTACGAGCAGTACTTC
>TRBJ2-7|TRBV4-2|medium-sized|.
CASSQEAAGAPYEQYF
TGTGCCAGCAGCCAAGAAGCGGCAGGGGCCCCCTACGAGCAGTACTTC
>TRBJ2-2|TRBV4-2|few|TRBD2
CASSQVAGANPGELFF
TGTGCCAGCAGCCAAGTAGCGGGAGCAAACCCCGGGGAGCTGTTTTTT
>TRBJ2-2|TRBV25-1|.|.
CASILSGTGELFF
TGTGCCAGCATCCTGTCAGGGACCGGGGAGCTGTTTTTT
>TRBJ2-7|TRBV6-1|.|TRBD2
CASRAGTSGSHEQYF
TGTGCCAGCAGGGCAGGAACTAGCGGGAGCCACGAGCAGTACTTC
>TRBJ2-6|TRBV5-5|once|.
CASSQETGDPRANVLTF
TGTGCCAGCAGCCAAGAAACCGGGGACCCTCGGGCCAACGTCCTGACTTTC
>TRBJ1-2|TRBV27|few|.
CASSLEIGAPGGYTF
TGTGCCAGCAGTTTAGAGATAGGAGCGCCCGGCGGCTACACCTTC
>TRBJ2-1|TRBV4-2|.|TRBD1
CASSQEQDRGYGEQFF
TGTGCCAGCAGCCAAGAGCAGGACAGGGGTTATGGTGAGCAGTTCTTC
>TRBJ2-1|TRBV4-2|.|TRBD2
CASSVTSGVWNEQFF
TGTGCCAGCAGCGTGACTAGCGGAGTTTGGAATGAGCAGTTCTTC
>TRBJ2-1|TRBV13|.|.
CASSFPRSSYNEQFF
TGTGCCAGCAGCTTCCCACGCAGCTCCTACAATGAGCAGTTCTTC
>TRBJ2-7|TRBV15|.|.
CATSTQAAGEQYF
TGTGCCACCAGCACTCAGGCCGCGGGGGAGCAGTACTTC
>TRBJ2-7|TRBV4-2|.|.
CASSQERGSEQYF
TGTGCCAGCAGCCAAGAACGAGGGTCCGAGCAGTACTTC
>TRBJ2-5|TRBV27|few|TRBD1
CASSTTGGAWETQYF
TGTGCCAGCAGTACTACAGGGGGCGCGTGGGAGACCCAGTACTTC
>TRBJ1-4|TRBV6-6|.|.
CASSPHPGLLDEKLFF
TGTGCCAGCAGTCCTCACCCGGGGCTTCTGGACGAAAAACTGTTTTTT
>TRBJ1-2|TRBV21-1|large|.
CASSKRVDRGMKLDYGYTF
TGTGCCAGCAGCAAAAGAGTTGACAGGGGTATGAAGTTGGACTATGGCTACACCTTC
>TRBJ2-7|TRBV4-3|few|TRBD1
CASSPVTGAPYEQYF
TGCGCCAGCAGCCCTGTCACAGGGGCCCCTTACGAGCAGTACTTC
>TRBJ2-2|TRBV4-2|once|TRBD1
CASSQEITGAPGELFF
TGTGCCAGCAGCCAAGAAATAACAGGGGCGCCCGGGGAGCTGTTTTTT
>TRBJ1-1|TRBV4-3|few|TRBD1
CASSQEGSGGTEAFF
TGCGCCAGCAGCCAAGAGGGCTCAGGGGGCACTGAAGCTTTCTTT
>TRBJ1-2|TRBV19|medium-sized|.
CASSMVMGDGLFPYGYTF
TGTGCCAGTAGTATGGTTATGGGGGACGGATTATTTCCCTATGGCTACACCTTC
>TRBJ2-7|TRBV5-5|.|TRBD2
CASSQETQRGIGEQYF
TGTGCCAGCAGCCAAGAGACCCAGCGGGGGATTGGCGAGCAGTACTTC
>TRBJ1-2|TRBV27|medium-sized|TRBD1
CASSLVGLGDSSNYGYTF
TGTGCCAGCAGTTTAGTCGGCCTAGGGGACAGCTCTAACTATGGCTACACCTTC
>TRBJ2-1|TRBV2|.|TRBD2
CASSILAGSYNEQFF
TGTGCCAGCAGCATCCTAGCGGGATCCTACAATGAGCAGTTCTTC
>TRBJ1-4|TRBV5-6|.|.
CASSNSGLNEKLFF
TGTGCCAGCAGCAACTCGGGCCTCAATGAAAAACTGTTTTTT
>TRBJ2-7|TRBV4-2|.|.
CASSQEQGTWGEQYF
TGTGCCAGCAGCCAAGAACAGGGCACCTGGGGCGAGCAGTACTTC
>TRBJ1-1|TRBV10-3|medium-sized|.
CASMGAGRGEAFF
TGTGCCTCTATGGGGGCCGGGAGAGGTGAAGCTTTCTTT
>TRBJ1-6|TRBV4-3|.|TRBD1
CASSQDPPETGQGSPLHF
TGCGCCAGCAGCCAAGACCCACCGGAGACAGGGCAAGGATCACCCCTCCACTTT
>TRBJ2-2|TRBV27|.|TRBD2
CASSPLIGLLAGRTGELFF
TGTGCCAGCAGCCCTCTAATTGGATTACTAGCGGGGAGGACCGGGGAGCTGTTTTTT
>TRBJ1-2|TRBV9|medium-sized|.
CASSVLPDANYGYTF
TGTGCCAGCAGCGTCCTCCCGGACGCTAACTATGGCTACACCTTC
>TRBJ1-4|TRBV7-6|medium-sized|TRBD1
CASSSGTGVELFF
TGTGCCAGCAGCTCGGGGACAGGGGTGGAACTGTTTTTT
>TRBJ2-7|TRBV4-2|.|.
CASSLDGSQVYEQYF
TGTGCCAGCAGCTTAGATGGCAGTCAAGTTTACGAGCAGTACTTC
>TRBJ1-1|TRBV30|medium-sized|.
CAWSRGTGTEAFF
TGTGCCTGGAGTAGGGGTACTGGCACTGAAGCTTTCTTT
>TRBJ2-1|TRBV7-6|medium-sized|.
CASSLDGQYNEQFF
TGTGCCAGCAGCTTAGACGGACAGTACAATGAGCAGTTCTTC
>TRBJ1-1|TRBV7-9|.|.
CASSQEKGTEAFF
TGTGCCAGCAGCCAAGAAAAGGGGACAGAAGCTTTCTTT
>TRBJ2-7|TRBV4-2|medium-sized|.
CASSQEVRGLWGEQYF
TGTGCCAGCAGCCAAGAAGTAAGGGGGTTATGGGGGGAGCAGTACTTC
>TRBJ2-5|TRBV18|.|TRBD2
CASSHWTSGGYQETQYF
TGTGCCAGCTCACACTGGACTAGCGGGGGTTACCAAGAGACCCAGTACTTC
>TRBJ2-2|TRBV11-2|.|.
CASSSEPGAPNTGELFF
TGTGCCAGCAGCTCTGAGCCGGGAGCTCCGAACACCGGGGAGCTGTTTTTT
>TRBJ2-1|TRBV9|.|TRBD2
CASSVRVAGEPNEQFF
TGTGCCAGCAGCGTACGAGTAGCGGGAGAGCCCAATGAGCAGTTCTTC
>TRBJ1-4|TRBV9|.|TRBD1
CASSASQGGEKLFF
TGTGCCAGCAGCGCGAGTCAGGGGGGAGAAAAACTGTTTTTT
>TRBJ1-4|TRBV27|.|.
CASSITGGIGEKLFF
TGTGCCAGCAGTATTACGGGAGGGATAGGTGAAAAACTGTTTTTT
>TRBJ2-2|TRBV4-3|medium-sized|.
CASSQEPSGGPNTGELFF
TGCGCCAGCAGCCAAGAGCCGTCGGGGGGCCCGAACACCGGGGAGCTGTTTTTT
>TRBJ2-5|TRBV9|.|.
CASSVVDMAGTQYF
TGTGCCAGCAGCGTAGTAGACATGGCGGGGACCCAGTACTTC
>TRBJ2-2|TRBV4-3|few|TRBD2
CASSHEPSGGTNTGELFF
TGCGCCAGCAGCCATGAACCGAGCGGGGGGACGAACACCGGGGAGCTGTTTTTT